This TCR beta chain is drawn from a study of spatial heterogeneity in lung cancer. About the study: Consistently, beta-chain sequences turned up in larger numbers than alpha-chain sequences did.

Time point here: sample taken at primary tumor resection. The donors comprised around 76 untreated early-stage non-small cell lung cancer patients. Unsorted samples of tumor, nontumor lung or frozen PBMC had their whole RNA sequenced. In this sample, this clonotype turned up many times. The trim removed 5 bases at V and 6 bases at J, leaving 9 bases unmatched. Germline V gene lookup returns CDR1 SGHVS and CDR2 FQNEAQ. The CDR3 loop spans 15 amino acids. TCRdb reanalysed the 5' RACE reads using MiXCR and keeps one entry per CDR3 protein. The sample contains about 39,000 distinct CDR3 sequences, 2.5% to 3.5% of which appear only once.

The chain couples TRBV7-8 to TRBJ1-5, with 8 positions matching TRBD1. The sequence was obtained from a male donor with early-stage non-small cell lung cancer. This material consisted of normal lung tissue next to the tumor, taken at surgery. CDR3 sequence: CASSVDRAWGQPQHF. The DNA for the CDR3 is TGTGCCAGCAGCGTGGACAGGGCATGGGGTCAGCCCCAGCATTTT.